This T cell receptor beta chain was sequenced in a study of T cell responses to AZD1222 COVID-19 vaccine. Method: immunoSEQ multiplex PCR; TCRdb's copy keeps in-frame clones and lacks some. The sample lists 150,000 to 160,000 clones; 90% were seen once. V was clipped by 5 bases and J by 2 bases, with 7 bases between them. This CDR3 contains 13 residues. Germline V CDR1 and CDR2: SGHTA, FQGNSA. Sequenced material: peripheral blood, taken on day 0 of AZD1222 vaccination. This chain connects TRBV7-2 to TRBJ2-1; D is possibly TRBD2 (6 bases). The sequence came from an adult in good health. In DNA, the CDR3 is TGTGCCAGCAGCCGGACTACCTACAATGAGCAGTTCTTC. The encoded protein is CASSRTTYNEQFF.